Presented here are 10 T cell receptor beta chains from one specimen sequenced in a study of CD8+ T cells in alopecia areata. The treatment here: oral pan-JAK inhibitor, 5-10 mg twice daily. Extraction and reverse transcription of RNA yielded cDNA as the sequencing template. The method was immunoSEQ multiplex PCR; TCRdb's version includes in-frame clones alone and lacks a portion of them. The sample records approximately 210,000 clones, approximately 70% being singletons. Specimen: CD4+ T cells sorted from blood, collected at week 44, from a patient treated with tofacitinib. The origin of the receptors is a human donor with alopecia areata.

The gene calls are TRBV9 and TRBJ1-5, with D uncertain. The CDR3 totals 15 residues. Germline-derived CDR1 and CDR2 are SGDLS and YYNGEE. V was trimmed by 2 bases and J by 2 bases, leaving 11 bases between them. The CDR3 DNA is TGTGCCAGCAGCGTGACGGACGATGGCAATCAGCCCCAGCATTTT. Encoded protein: CASSVTDDGNQPQHF.

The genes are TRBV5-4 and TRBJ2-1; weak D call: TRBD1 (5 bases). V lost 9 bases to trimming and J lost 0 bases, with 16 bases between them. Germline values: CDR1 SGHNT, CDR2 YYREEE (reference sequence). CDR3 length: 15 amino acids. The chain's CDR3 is CATYRDRFSYNEQFF. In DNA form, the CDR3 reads TGTGCCACTTACAGAGACAGATTCTCCTACAATGAGCAGTTCTTC. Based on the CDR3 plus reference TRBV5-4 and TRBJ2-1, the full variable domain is ETGVTQSPTHLIKTRGQQVTLRCSSQSGHNTVSWYQQALGQGPQFIFQYYREEENGRGNFPPRFSGLQFPNYSSELNVNALELDDSALYLCATYRDRFSYNEQFFGPGTRLTVL.

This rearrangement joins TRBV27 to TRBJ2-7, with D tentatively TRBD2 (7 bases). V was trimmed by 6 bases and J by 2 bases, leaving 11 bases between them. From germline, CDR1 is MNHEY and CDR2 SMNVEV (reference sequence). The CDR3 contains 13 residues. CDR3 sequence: CASRGGTTYEQYF. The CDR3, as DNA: TGTGCCAGCAGGGGGGGGACAACCTACGAGCAGTACTTC.

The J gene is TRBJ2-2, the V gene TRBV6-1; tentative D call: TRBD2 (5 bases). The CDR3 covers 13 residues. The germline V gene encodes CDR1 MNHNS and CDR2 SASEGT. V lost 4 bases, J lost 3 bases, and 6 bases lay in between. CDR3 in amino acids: CASSVGDTGELFF. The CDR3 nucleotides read TGTGCCAGCAGTGTGGGAGACACCGGGGAGCTGTTTTTT.

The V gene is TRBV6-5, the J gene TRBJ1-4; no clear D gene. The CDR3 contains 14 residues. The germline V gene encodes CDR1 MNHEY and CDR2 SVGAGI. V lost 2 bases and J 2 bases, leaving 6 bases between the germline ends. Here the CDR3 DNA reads TGTGCCAGCAGTTACCGTCGGACTAATGAAAAACTGTTTTTT. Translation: CASSYRRTNEKLFF.

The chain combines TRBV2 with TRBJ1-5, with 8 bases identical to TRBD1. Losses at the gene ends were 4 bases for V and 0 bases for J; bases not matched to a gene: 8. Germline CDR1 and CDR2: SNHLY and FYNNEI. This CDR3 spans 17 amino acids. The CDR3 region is CASSGQGQSSSNQPQHF. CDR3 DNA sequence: TGTGCCAGCAGTGGACAGGGGCAAAGCTCTAGCAATCAGCCCCAGCATTTT.

CDR3 coding DNA: TGTGCCTGGAGTACCGGGCAACGGCCCCAGCATTTT. This translates into CAWSTGQRPQHF. This chain links TRBV30 with TRBJ1-5; D is unclear. Germline V gene lookup returns CDR1 GTSNPN and CDR2 SVGIG (reference sequence). V dropped 2 bases and J dropped 9 bases, with 11 bases sitting between them. The CDR3 runs 12 residues.

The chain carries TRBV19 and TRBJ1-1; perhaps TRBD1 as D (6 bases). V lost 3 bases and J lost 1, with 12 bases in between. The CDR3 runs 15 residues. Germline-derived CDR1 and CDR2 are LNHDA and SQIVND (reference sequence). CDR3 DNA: TGTGCCAGTAGTATTGGGGACACCGGGAACACTGAAGCTTTCTTT. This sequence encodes CASSIGDTGNTEAFF.

The CDR3 here is CASSTTVNTEAFF. The DNA for the CDR3 is TGTGCCAGTAGTACGACGGTGAACACTGAAGCTTTCTTT. This sequence joins TRBV19 and TRBJ1-1; D unresolved. The germline V and J ends were trimmed by 4 bases and 0 bases, with 6 bases remaining between them. Germline CDR1 is LNHDA and CDR2 is SQIVND (reference sequence). This CDR3 region has 13 residues.

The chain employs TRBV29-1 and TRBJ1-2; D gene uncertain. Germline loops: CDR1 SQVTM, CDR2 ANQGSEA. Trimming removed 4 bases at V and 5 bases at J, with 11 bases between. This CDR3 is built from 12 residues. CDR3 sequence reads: CSVGPRGYGYTF. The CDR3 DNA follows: TGCAGCGTTGGGCCAAGAGGGTATGGCTACACCTTC.